The next 3 T cell receptor beta chains were all read from a single sample in a study of T cell changes during pregnancy in multiple sclerosis. Here immunoSEQ multiplex PCR was the method, and the copy in TCRdb shows in-frame clones only, minus some. The sample has under 55,000 clones; roughly 88% are singletons. The sample was PBMCs (not recorded whether the cells were cultured). The receptors stem from a female donor with multiple sclerosis, enrolled in a pregnancy study.

The rearrangement uses TRBV7-2 and TRBJ2-5; 12 nucleotides agree with TRBD2. The junction had 8 bases not matched to a gene; V was cut back by 5 bases and J by 4 bases. The CDR3 runs to 16 residues. Germline assignment: CDR1 SGHTA and CDR2 FQGNSA. CDR3 in DNA: TGTGCCAGCAGCGCCCGACTAGCGGGGGCGGGAGAGACCCAGTACTTC. Translated, it gives CASSARLAGAGETQYF.

This rearrangement joins TRBV6-1 to TRBJ2-3; the match to TRBD1 covers 8 bases. The CDR3 runs to 15 residues. V shed 4 bases and J 4 bases; nucleotides not matched to a gene: 7. Per the germline V gene, CDR1 is MNHNS and CDR2 is SASEGT. The CDR3 bases are TGTGCCAGCAGTGCTGGGGCAGGGGGCGCAGATACGCAGTATTTT. Its protein product is CASSAGAGGADTQYF.

The J gene is TRBJ2-1, the V gene TRBV11-2; D remains unclear. CDR1 is SGHAT and CDR2 is FQNNGV in the germline V gene. V lost 1 base to trimming and J lost 3 bases, with 10 bases between them. The CDR3 has 15 residues. Here the CDR3 reads CASSLAASNYNEQFF. CDR3 nucleotides: TGTGCCAGCAGCTTAGCCGCAAGTAACTACAATGAGCAGTTCTTC.